This T cell receptor beta chain was recorded in a study of blood T cell repertoires in COVID-19. The CDR3 totals 15 residues. CDR1 and CDR2 from the germline V gene are LNHDA and SQIVND (reference sequence). V dropped 10 bases and J dropped 6; count of bases not matched to a gene: 9. The protocol was immunoSEQ multiplex PCR, while the TCRdb copy is restricted to in-frame clones and leaves out a portion. Here the sample spans 20,000 to 30,000 clones, around 90% being singletons. Sequencing input: peripheral blood. The chain joins TRBV19 to TRBJ2-3, with 14 nucleotides matching TRBD2. The sequence came from a human donor in a cohort sampled during active COVID-19. The CDR3 region is CATTGLAGAGDTQYF. The CDR3 nucleotides read TGTGCCACCACGGGACTAGCGGGAGCTGGGGATACGCAGTATTTT.